Listed here are 31 T cell receptor beta chains from one sample, sequenced in a study of CD8 T cells in Susac syndrome. cDNA came from about 0.5 to 1 ug RNA primed by random hexamers. TCRdb redid the calling of the immunoSEQ multiplex PCR reads with MiXCR, one entry per CDR3 protein. The sample has approximately 68,000 distinct CDR3 sequences; roughly 94% are singletons. The sample was CD8+ T cells from PBMCs. These receptors came from a human donor with multiple sclerosis.

This chain joins TRBV2 and TRBJ2-6; 7 bases map to TRBD1. This CDR3 contains 18 residues. Germline trimming cut 4 bases from V and 0 bases from J; bases unmatched to any gene: 9. In germline, CDR1 is SNHLY, CDR2 FYNNEI. CDR3 region: CASSAAGTAISGANVLTF. For the CDR3, the DNA is TGTGCCAGCAGTGCTGCCGGGACAGCGATCTCTGGGGCCAACGTCCTGACTTTC.

The chain is built from TRBV7-2 and TRBJ2-7; 7 nucleotides line up with TRBD1. CDR1 is SGHTA and CDR2 is FQGNSA in the germline V gene. Trimming took 5 bases from V and 5 from J; bases not matched to a gene: 12. The CDR3 is 15 amino acids. In DNA, the CDR3 is TGTGCCAGCAGCCAACCCGGGACAGCCCCCCACGAGCAGTACTTC. Translated: CASSQPGTAPHEQYF. The complete variable domain, with remaining parts taken from reference TRBV7-2 and TRBJ2-7, reads GAGVSQSPSNKVTEKGKDVELRCDPISGHTALYWYRQSLGQGLEFLIYFQGNSAPDKSGLPSDRFSAERTGGSVSTLTIQRTQQEDSAVYLCASSQPGTAPHEQYFGPGTRLTVT.

The V and J genes are TRBV13 and TRBJ2-1, with TRBD2 identical over 11 bases. This CDR3 contains 16 residues. Germline lookup yields CDR1 PRHDT and CDR2 FYEKMQ (reference sequence). J lost 8 bases, V lost 4 bases, and 10 bases had no gene match. CDR3 sequence (DNA): TGTGCCAGCAGCTGGGGACTAGCGGTGGTTAACGATGAGCAGTTCTTC. This sequence encodes CASSWGLAVVNDEQFF.

The CDR3 sequence is CASRRGAGELFF. The CDR3 DNA follows: TGTGCCAGCCGCAGGGGGGCCGGGGAGCTGTTTTTT. V is TRBV28 and J is TRBJ2-2, with TRBD1 as a possible D gene (7 bases). CDR3 length: 12 amino acids. V lost 8 bases to trimming and J lost 6 bases, with 10 bases between them. Germline CDR1 MDHEN, CDR2 SYDVKM. The variable domain in full, with the rest retrieved from reference TRBV28 and TRBJ2-2, is DVKVTQSSRYLVKRTGEKVFLECVQDMDHENMFWYRQDPGLGLRLIYFSYDVKMKEKGDIPEGYSVSREKKERFSLILESASTNQTSMYLCASRRGAGELFFGEGSRLTVL.

The rearrangement links TRBV29-1 to TRBJ1-1, with D possibly matching TRBD1 (5 bases). CDR3 length: 16 amino acids. The germline CDR1 and CDR2 sequences are SQVTM and ANQGSEA. The V and J ends lost 3 bases and 3 bases respectively, with 20 bases between them. CDR3 nucleotides: TGCAGCGTTGATACCGGGGGAGTGGGGCGTGACACTGAAGCTTTCTTT. This codes for CSVDTGGVGRDTEAFF.

The chain joins TRBV29-1 to TRBJ1-3; perhaps TRBD1 as D (5 bases). V lost 1 base and J 1 base, leaving 8 bases between the germline ends. The CDR3 length is 14 residues. Germline CDR1 and CDR2: SQVTM and ANQGSEA. The CDR3 nucleotides read TGCAGCGTTGAAGGGCAGGGTTCTGGAAACACCATATATTTT. Encoded protein: CSVEGQGSGNTIYF.

The chain uses TRBV19 and TRBJ2-1, with 8 nucleotides matching TRBD1. CDR3 length equals 12 residues. Germline trimming cut 4 bases from V and 7 bases from J; bases unmatched to any gene: 0. Per the germline V gene, CDR1 is LNHDA and CDR2 is SQIVND (reference sequence). CDR3: CASSRTGNEQFF. CDR3 coding DNA: TGTGCCAGTAGTAGGACAGGGAATGAGCAGTTCTTC.

CDR3 amino acids: CASSYSRTGGYNEQFF. For the CDR3, the DNA is TGTGCCAGCAGTTACTCCCGGACAGGGGGGTACAATGAGCAGTTCTTC. V is TRBV6-5 and J is TRBJ2-1, with TRBD1 matching over 10 bases. Germline values: CDR1 MNHEY, CDR2 SVGAGI. V lost 0 bases and J lost 4; bases outside the gene matches: 3. The CDR3 contains 16 residues.

The genes are TRBV28 and TRBJ2-3, with 11 nucleotides matching TRBD2. The CDR3 runs to 17 residues. Unmatched junction bases numbered 4, after V lost 2 bases and J lost 0 bases. Per the germline V gene, CDR1 is MDHEN and CDR2 is SYDVKM. The CDR3 DNA sequence: TGTGCCAGCAGTTTAAAACTAGCGGGGGATAGCACAGATACGCAGTATTTT. It is translated as CASSLKLAGDSTDTQYF.

This sequence joins TRBV2 and TRBJ1-6, with D unclear. Germline V gene lookup returns CDR1 SNHLY and CDR2 FYNNEI. The V gene lost 1 base and the J gene lost 8 bases, with 12 bases spanning the gap. The length of the CDR3 is 15 residues. Here the CDR3 DNA reads TGTGCCAGCAGTGAAGACGCGGAAACTCATTCACCCCTCCACTTT. It specifies CASSEDAETHSPLHF.

This clonotype is a singleton in its sample. The chain recombines TRBV7-6 with TRBJ2-5; no firm D call. V lost 0 bases and J 0 bases, leaving 8 bases between the germline ends. Germline V gene data show CDR1 as SGHVS and CDR2 as FNYEAQ. The CDR3 loop spans 15 amino acids. CDR3 amino acids: CASSLASLDQETQYF. CDR3 nucleotide sequence: TGTGCCAGCAGCTTAGCCAGTCTAGACCAAGAGACCCAGTACTTC.

This rearrangement joins TRBV6-6 to TRBJ2-7; D gene unclear. The CDR3 length is 13 residues. Germline assignment: CDR1 MNHNY and CDR2 SVGAGI (reference sequence). V was trimmed by 3 bases and J by 3 bases, leaving 9 bases between them. CDR3 sequence: CASSYLPVYEQYF. The CDR3 DNA is TGTGCCAGCAGTTATCTCCCGGTCTACGAGCAGTACTTC.

V usage is TRBV19 and J usage is TRBJ2-7; D gene uncertain. With 3 bases removed from V and 0 bases from J, the gap between germline ends came to 12 bases. The V gene's germline CDR1 is LNHDA and CDR2 SQIVND (reference sequence). The CDR3 has 15 residues. The CDR3: CASSIVGLNSYEQYF. DNA for the CDR3: TGTGCCAGTAGTATCGTGGGCCTCAACTCCTACGAGCAGTACTTC.

The chain employs TRBV27 and TRBJ2-2, with D perhaps TRBD1 or TRBD2 (5 bases each). The length of the CDR3 is 15 residues. Trimming pared 1 base from V and 6 bases from J, leaving 12 bases between. Germline V gives CDR1 MNHEY, CDR2 SMNVEV (reference sequence). The CDR3 sequence: CASSLWGKDAGELFF. The CDR3 DNA is TGTGCCAGCAGTTTATGGGGGAAGGACGCCGGGGAGCTGTTTTTT.

The chain links TRBV24-1 to TRBJ2-7; weak D call: TRBD2 (6 bases). Trimming left V 4 bases short and J 2 bases short, with 14 bases between. Per the germline V gene, CDR1 is KGHDR and CDR2 is SFDVKD. CDR3 length: 15 amino acids. As DNA, the CDR3 is TGTGCCACCAGTGACGGGACTGCTCCCCCCTACGAGCAGTACTTC. This sequence encodes CATSDGTAPPYEQYF.

This chain joins TRBV7-9 and TRBJ1-2; 10 bases match TRBD1. From germline, CDR1 is SEHNR and CDR2 FQNEAQ (reference sequence). The trim removed 4 bases at V and 7 bases at J, leaving 3 bases unmatched. The CDR3 covers 13 residues. In nucleotides, the CDR3 is TGTGCCAGCAGCTCGACAGGGGGCCTTGGCTACACCTTC. This translates into CASSSTGGLGYTF.

The chain has TRBV2 and TRBJ1-1, with D possibly TRBD1 on 5 matching bases. Trimming stripped 4 bases from V and 6 bases from J, with 15 bases between. Germline V CDR1 and CDR2: SNHLY, FYNNEI. This CDR3 spans 14 amino acids. CDR3 in amino acids: CASSGGGGFAEAFF. CDR3 sequence (DNA): TGTGCCAGCAGTGGCGGGGGTGGTTTCGCTGAAGCTTTCTTT. Supplemented by reference TRBV2 and TRBJ1-1, the full variable domain reads EPEVTQTPSHQVTQMGQEVILRCVPISNHLYFYWYRQILGQKVEFLVSFYNNEISEKSEIFDDQFSVERPDGSNFTLKIRSTKLEDSAMYFCASSGGGGFAEAFFGQGTRLTVV.

The chain couples TRBV9 to TRBJ2-7, with D possibly being TRBD2 (6 bases). The CDR3 has 14 amino acids. V was trimmed by 4 bases and J by 2 bases, leaving 13 bases between them. Looked up from germline, CDR1 is SGDLS and CDR2 is YYNGEE. The CDR3, as DNA: TGTGCCAGCAGCCCCAGGGACTTCCCCTACGAGCAGTACTTC. It is translated as CASSPRDFPYEQYF.

The chain combines TRBV29-1 with TRBJ1-1; D remains unclear. The V and J ends lost 4 bases and 3 bases respectively, with 9 bases between them. CDR3 size: 12 residues. From germline, CDR1 is SQVTM and CDR2 ANQGSEA. CDR3 sequence: CSVVATDTEAFF. CDR3 sequence (DNA): TGCAGCGTTGTTGCAACGGACACTGAAGCTTTCTTT.

The J gene is TRBJ2-5, the V gene TRBV9; D is unresolved. Germline loops: CDR1 SGDLS, CDR2 YYNGEE. This CDR3 spans 14 amino acids. The V end lost 3 bases, the J end lost 4 bases, and 13 bases lay between the germline ends. CDR3 DNA sequence: TGTGCCAGCAGCGCCGACCCGGCTCCAGAGACCCAGTACTTC. It yields the protein CASSADPAPETQYF.

J is TRBJ2-3 and V is TRBV3-1; TRBD1 agrees at 11 bases. V was clipped by 6 bases and J by 1 base; unmatched bases: 6. The CDR3 spans 16 residues. Per the germline V gene, CDR1 is LGHDT and CDR2 is YNNKEL (reference sequence). The CDR3 DNA follows: TGTGCCAGCAGTCTTGGGACAGGGGGTCGCACAGATACGCAGTATTTT. Its protein product is CASSLGTGGRTDTQYF.

As DNA, the CDR3 is TGTGCCAGCAGTTTACGTATAGGATGGGCTGGAAACACCATATATTTT. Translation gives CASSLRIGWAGNTIYF. The chain uses TRBV27 and TRBJ1-3; D gene ambiguous. The CDR3 has 16 residues. Trimming shortened V by 2 bases and J by 2 bases, and 13 bases separated the two germline ends. Germline-derived CDR1 and CDR2 are MNHEY and SMNVEV (reference sequence).

CDR3 loop: CASSTGGPTDTQYF. Here the CDR3 DNA reads TGTGCCAGCAGCACCGGGGGGCCGACAGATACGCAGTATTTT. The rearrangement links TRBV4-2 to TRBJ2-3, with a weak D call TRBD2 (7 bases). Trimming took 5 bases from V and 3 from J, leaving 12 bases between them. The CDR3 covers 14 residues. Looked up from germline, CDR1 is LGHNA and CDR2 is YNFKEQ.

This sequence joins TRBV7-9 and TRBJ2-1; TRBD2 is a possible D gene (6 bases). Per the germline V gene, CDR1 is SEHNR and CDR2 is FQNEAQ (reference sequence). V was cut by 4 bases and J by 1 base, with 17 bases left in between. There are 17 residues in the CDR3. In nucleotides, the CDR3 is TGTGCCAGCAGCTCTTCCGGGACTGGGAGTTCCTACAATGAGCAGTTCTTC. It codes for CASSSSGTGSSYNEQFF.

V gene TRBV30 combines with J gene TRBJ2-1, with D tentatively TRBD2 (6 bases). Germline loops: CDR1 GTSNPN, CDR2 SVGIG (reference sequence). CDR3 length equals 12 residues. V shed 5 bases and J shed 8 bases, with 13 bases lying between them. CDR3: CAWGRPHDEQFF. Written as DNA, the CDR3 is TGTGCCTGGGGGAGGCCCCACGATGAGCAGTTCTTC.

The CDR3 sequence is CASNSRSYTAPGNIQYF. DNA of the CDR3: TGTGCCAGCAACTCGCGGTCCTATACAGCCCCGGGGAACATTCAGTACTTC. The rearrangement joins TRBV9 to TRBJ2-4, with a possible D match to TRBD2 (5 bases). V was cut by 6 bases and J by 7 bases, with 26 bases left in between. This CDR3 is 17 amino acids long. From germline, CDR1 is SGDLS and CDR2 YYNGEE.

This sequence joins TRBV27 and TRBJ2-7; perhaps TRBD2 as D (6 bases). Trimming removed 7 bases at V and 7 bases at J, with 32 bases between. Germline loops: CDR1 MNHEY, CDR2 SMNVEV (reference sequence). The CDR3 is made up of 18 amino acids. The CDR3 protein is CASTPLGREAAGPSEQYF. The CDR3 DNA reads TGTGCCAGCACCCCATTGGGCAGGGAAGCAGCGGGTCCCAGTGAGCAGTACTTC.

The gene calls are TRBV29-1 and TRBJ2-1; TRBD2 is a possible D gene (6 bases). Germline loops: CDR1 SQVTM, CDR2 ANQGSEA. This CDR3 is 10 amino acids long. The V and J ends lost 6 bases and 9 bases respectively, with 9 bases between them. This CDR3 is CSVEEGEQFF. The CDR3, as DNA: TGCAGCGTAGAGGAGGGTGAGCAGTTCTTC.

The chain carries TRBV15 and TRBJ2-1, with TRBD2 matching 7 bases. Looked up from germline, CDR1 is LNHNV and CDR2 is YYDKDF (reference sequence). V trimming: 3 bases; J trimming: 8 bases; junction bases outside the gene matches: 13. The length of the CDR3 is 16 residues. CDR3 sequence reads: CATSSSGRESRDEQFF. For the CDR3, the DNA is TGTGCCACCAGCAGCTCCGGGCGGGAGAGTCGCGATGAGCAGTTCTTC.

The CDR3 sequence: CASSYEWGSSYNEQFF. CDR3 coding DNA: TGTGCCAGCAGTTACGAATGGGGGAGCTCCTACAATGAGCAGTTCTTC. The rearrangement uses TRBV6-5 and TRBJ2-1; D tentatively fits TRBD1 or TRBD2 (5 bases each). V was trimmed by 2 bases and J by 0 bases, leaving 11 bases between them. CDR1 and CDR2 (germline): MNHEY, SVGAGI. CDR3 length: 16 residues.

J is TRBJ2-2 and V is TRBV6-5, with TRBD1 identical over 7 bases. V lost 0 bases and J lost 5; bases outside the gene matches: 6. Germline values: CDR1 MNHEY, CDR2 SVGAGI. The CDR3 extends over 16 amino acids. CDR3 nucleotides: TGTGCCAGCAGTTACTCGGCAGGGGGAAGGACCGGGGAGCTGTTTTTT. Its protein is CASSYSAGGRTGELFF.